The 20 T cell receptor beta chains listed next were all sequenced from one sample in a study of technical replicates of blood from several donors. TCRdb's table, derived via immunoSEQ multiplex PCR, lists solely in-frame clones and lacks some. The table has roughly 80,000 clones, about 92% seen once; the top ten hold roughly 0.37%. The source material was T cells isolated from PBMCs. The receptors stem from a human donor in good health.

V gene TRBV5-4 combines with J gene TRBJ2-3; 9 nucleotides agree with TRBD2. In germline, CDR1 is SGHNT, CDR2 YYREEE (reference sequence). The trim removed 0 bases at V and 3 bases at J, leaving 5 bases unmatched. CDR3 length: 16 residues. CDR3 protein: CASSLATAGGTDTQYF. In DNA, the CDR3 is TGTGCCAGCAGCTTGGCCACTGCGGGAGGGACAGATACGCAGTATTTT.

CDR3 nucleotide sequence: TGTGCCAGCAGGAGAGGGACAGAGAACACTGAAGCTTTCTTT. Translation gives CASRRGTENTEAFF. The V and J genes are TRBV6-1 and TRBJ1-1, with TRBD1 matching over 7 bases. CDR1 MNHNS and CDR2 SASEGT come from the germline V gene. The CDR3 is 14 amino acids. V shed 6 bases and J 1 base; nucleotides not matched to a gene: 5.

Comments on this clone: At the DNA level, this CDR3 is encoded by other sequences in the same sample as well. The chain couples TRBV9 to TRBJ2-7; D perhaps matches TRBD1 (6 bases). Looked up from germline, CDR1 is SGDLS and CDR2 is YYNGEE. This CDR3 region has 13 residues. Trimming left V 0 bases short and J 5 bases short, with 9 bases between. CDR3 sequence (DNA): TGTGCCAGCAGCGTAGGCCACAGGGACGAGCAGTACTTC. Translation gives CASSVGHRDEQYF.

CDR3 loop: CASSYSGVAYEQYF. The CDR3 DNA reads TGTGCCAGCAGTTACTCCGGGGTAGCCTACGAGCAGTACTTC. The chain recombines TRBV6-5 with TRBJ2-7; maybe TRBD2 (5 bases). Germline V gene sequence: CDR1 MNHEY, CDR2 SVGAGI. Trimming removed 0 bases at V and 2 bases at J, with 8 bases between. The CDR3 is 14 amino acids.

DNA of the CDR3: TGTGCCTGGAGTGACGGGACAGTCTACTACGAGCAGTACTTC. Translating it yields CAWSDGTVYYEQYF. The genes are TRBV30 and TRBJ2-7, with 7 bases lining up with TRBD1. The length of the CDR3 is 14 residues. In germline, CDR1 is GTSNPN, CDR2 SVGIG (reference sequence). After removal of 1 base from V and 3 bases from J, the junction contained 6 bases not matched to a gene.

This clone has a single count. A read error may produce the germline difference seen at one junction end. V usage is TRBV18 and J usage is TRBJ1-5; 8 nucleotides agree with TRBD1. The length of the CDR3 is 14 residues. The germline V gene has CDR1 KGHSH and CDR2 LQKENI. CDR3 protein: CASSPQGVNQPQHF. The CDR3 DNA sequence: TGTGCCAGCTCCCCACAGGGGGTCAATCAGCCCCAGCATTTT.

The chain joins TRBV13 to TRBJ2-7; TRBD2 matches 10 bases. J was trimmed by 6 bases and V by 3 bases; bases with no gene match: 11. CDR3 length: 16 residues. The germline gives CDR1 PRHDT, CDR2 FYEKMQ (reference sequence). CDR3 DNA: TGTGCCAGCAGCTTCCCAGCGGGAGGGCCGCCTGGCGAGCAGTACTTC. Protein sequence: CASSFPAGGPPGEQYF. Complete variable domain (other parts from reference TRBV13 and TRBJ2-7): AAGVIQSPRHLIKEKRETATLKCYPIPRHDTVYWYQQGPGQDPQFLISFYEKMQSDKGSIPDRFSAQQFSDYHSELNMSSLELGDSALYFCASSFPAGGPPGEQYFGPGTRLTVT.

The rearrangement uses TRBV6-5 and TRBJ1-1, with 8 nucleotides matching TRBD1. Germline assignment: CDR1 MNHEY and CDR2 SVGAGI. The V and J ends lost 8 bases and 3 bases, in that order; junction bases with no gene match: 5. The CDR3 totals 13 residues. The chain's CDR3 is CASWGQVHTEAFF. DNA of the CDR3: TGTGCCAGCTGGGGACAGGTGCACACTGAAGCTTTCTTT.

The chain couples TRBV13 to TRBJ2-7, with 7 bases that match TRBD1. This CDR3 is built from 14 residues. Germline values: CDR1 PRHDT, CDR2 FYEKMQ (reference sequence). The ends lost 6 bases at V and 0 bases at J; junction bases unmatched: 5. The CDR3 DNA is TGTGCCAGCAGAAAGACAGGGAGCTCCTACGAGCAGTACTTC. Protein: CASRKTGSSYEQYF. The entire variable domain, with the rest obtained from reference TRBV13 and TRBJ2-7, is as follows: AAGVIQSPRHLIKEKRETATLKCYPIPRHDTVYWYQQGPGQDPQFLISFYEKMQSDKGSIPDRFSAQQFSDYHSELNMSSLELGDSALYFCASRKTGSSYEQYFGPGTRLTVT.

The chain uses TRBV10-3 and TRBJ2-5; D perhaps matches TRBD1 (7 bases). From germline, CDR1 is ENHRY and CDR2 SYGVKD. The CDR3 consists of 13 residues. Trimming cost V 2 bases and J 7 bases, with 11 bases left between them. DNA of the CDR3: TGTGCCATCAGTGAGCAGGGGGGCGCGACCCAGTACTTC. Its protein product is CAISEQGGATQYF.

The chain uses TRBV19 and TRBJ1-1; 8 bases align to TRBD1. The CDR3 is 14 amino acids. V dropped 3 bases and J dropped 1; count of bases not matched to a gene: 1. CDR1 and CDR2 (germline): LNHDA, SQIVND (reference sequence). Here the CDR3 reads CASSMGQANTEAFF. Written as DNA, the CDR3 is TGTGCCAGTAGTATGGGACAGGCGAACACTGAAGCTTTCTTT.

Turning to this clone: A read error may account for a junction end that differs from germline. This sequence joins TRBV28 and TRBJ2-7, with a possible D match to TRBD1 (5 bases). Germline CDR1 MDHEN, CDR2 SYDVKM. The CDR3 has 14 residues. The CDR3 is CASRLLTVSYEQYF. CDR3 nucleotide sequence: TGTGCCAGCAGATTATTGACAGTCTCCTACGAGCAGTACTTC.

V and J are TRBV28 and TRBJ2-4; TRBD1 aligns across 8 bases. CDR1 and CDR2 from the germline V gene are MDHEN and SYDVKM. The CDR3 is 18 amino acids. Trimming cost V 5 bases and J 0 bases; bases outside gene matches: 12. The CDR3 region has the DNA TGTGCCAGCAGTCCCAGAGGACAGGGCTCCCTAGCCAAAAACATTCAGTACTTC. It translates to CASSPRGQGSLAKNIQYF.

The chain couples TRBV4-1 to TRBJ2-3, with a possible D match to TRBD2 (5 bases). Per germline, CDR1 MGHRA and CDR2 YSYEKL. The CDR3 sequence is 14 residues long. V was trimmed by 4 bases and J by 0 bases, leaving 8 bases between them. CDR3 protein: CASSRAASTDTQYF. CDR3 in DNA: TGCGCCAGCAGCCGAGCGGCTAGCACAGATACGCAGTATTTT.

The rearrangement joins TRBV28 to TRBJ2-2, with D possibly matching TRBD2 (6 bases). V lost 6 bases and J lost 7, with 15 bases in between. CDR1 and CDR2 (germline): MDHEN, SYDVKM. The CDR3 length is 14 residues. The CDR3 DNA reads TGTGCCAGCAGACCCTATCGGGAGCTCGGGGAGCTGTTTTTT. As protein: CASRPYRELGELFF.

This rearrangement joins TRBV27 to TRBJ1-1; unclear D gene. With 2 bases removed from V and 1 base from J, the gap between germline ends came to 8 bases. From germline, CDR1 is MNHEY and CDR2 SMNVEV (reference sequence). The CDR3 is 14 amino acids. CDR3 in amino acids: CASSLQARNTEAFF. In DNA form, the CDR3 reads TGTGCCAGCAGTTTACAGGCGAGGAACACTGAAGCTTTCTTT.

The rearrangement uses TRBV13 and TRBJ2-7; TRBD1 matches at 8 bases. V lost 1 base and J lost 3; bases outside the gene matches: 2. This CDR3 is built from 14 residues. Germline V gives CDR1 PRHDT, CDR2 FYEKMQ (reference sequence). CDR3 loop: CASSLAGQDYEQYF. The CDR3 nucleotides are TGTGCCAGCAGCTTAGCGGGACAGGACTACGAGCAGTACTTC. Together with reference TRBV13 and TRBJ2-7, the CDR3 gives the full variable domain: AAGVIQSPRHLIKEKRETATLKCYPIPRHDTVYWYQQGPGQDPQFLISFYEKMQSDKGSIPDRFSAQQFSDYHSELNMSSLELGDSALYFCASSLAGQDYEQYFGPGTRLTVT.

V and J are TRBV25-1 and TRBJ1-1, with D maybe TRBD1 (5 bases). V lost 6 bases to trimming and J lost 1 base, with 12 bases between them. Germline values: CDR1 MGHDK, CDR2 SYGVNS. This CDR3 contains 14 residues. In DNA form, the CDR3 reads TGTGCCAGCAGGGGGCGGGGTGAGAACACTGAAGCTTTCTTT. Translated, it gives CASRGRGENTEAFF. Variable domain in full (rest from reference TRBV25-1 and TRBJ1-1): EADIYQTPRYLVIGTGKKITLECSQTMGHDKMYWYQQDPGMELHLIHYSYGVNSTEKGDLSSESTVSRIRTEHFPLTLESARPSHTSQYLCASRGRGENTEAFFGQGTRLTVV.

The gene calls are TRBV7-8 and TRBJ1-3; no reliable D call. V was clipped by 1 base and J by 8 bases, with 9 bases between them. Germline lookup yields CDR1 SGHVS and CDR2 FQNEAQ. The CDR3 is 13 residues long. The CDR3 reads CASSLGFGHTIYF. In DNA, the CDR3 is TGTGCCAGCAGCTTAGGTTTTGGCCACACCATATATTTT.

Only one count was recorded for this clone. CDR3: CASSLSGQGRTEAFF. Written as DNA, the CDR3 is TGTGCCAGCAGTTTATCCGGACAGGGAAGGACTGAAGCTTTCTTT. The V call is TRBV27, the J call TRBJ1-1, with TRBD1 identical over 8 bases. CDR3 length: 15 residues. Germline V gives CDR1 MNHEY, CDR2 SMNVEV (reference sequence). The V segment lost 0 bases and the J segment 5 bases; nucleotides outside the gene matches: 5.